This entry lists 5 T cell receptor beta chains sequenced from one sample in a study of beta chain features in type 1 diabetes. Expressed TCRB transcripts were sequenced, since all the RNA that had been isolated was reverse transcribed. TCRdb's table, derived via immunoSEQ multiplex PCR, lists solely in-frame clones and lacks some. The sample consists of about 210,000 clones, roughly a tenth of them appearing once. Sequencing was performed on central memory CD4+ T cells from blood. These receptor sequences come from a man in his late teens or twenties in good health.

CDR3 DNA: TGTGCCAGCAGCCCAGTAGGACTAGCGGGAGTGGAGACCCAGTACTTC. Amino acid sequence: CASSPVGLAGVETQYF. The chain employs TRBV9 and TRBJ2-5; TRBD2 agrees at 13 bases. CDR3 length equals 16 residues. V lost 4 bases and J lost 5; bases outside the gene matches: 8. From germline, CDR1 is SGDLS and CDR2 YYNGEE.

This clone was seen a few times. V gene TRBV5-6 combines with J gene TRBJ2-5; tentative D call: TRBD1 (6 bases). The germline V gene has CDR1 SGHDT and CDR2 YYEEEE. The ends were cut back, 1 base at V and 3 bases at J, with 16 bases in the middle. The CDR3 is made up of 16 amino acids. DNA of the CDR3: TGTGCCAGCAGCTTGTTTGGGGGCCAGGGAGAAGAGACCCAGTACTTC. Protein sequence: CASSLFGGQGEETQYF.

This clone came up a few times. The chain combines TRBV30 with TRBJ1-5; D is unresolved. This CDR3 contains 13 residues. Deletions cut 0 bases from V and 4 bases from J, with 7 bases between. Germline V gives CDR1 GTSNPN, CDR2 SVGIG (reference sequence). The CDR3 spells CAWSVSRNQPQHF. CDR3 coding DNA: TGTGCCTGGAGTGTGTCCAGGAATCAGCCCCAGCATTTT. The variable domain in full, completed from reference TRBV30 and TRBJ1-5, reads SQTIHQWPATLVQPVGSPLSLECTVEGTSNPNLYWYRQAAGRGLQLLFYSVGIGQISSEVPQNLSASRPQDRQFILSSKKLLLSDSGFYLCAWSVSRNQPQHFGDGTRLSIL.

On this clone: It is likely a read error: a sequence one base away is far more abundant. At the DNA level, this CDR3 is encoded by other sequences in the same sample as well. The gene calls are TRBV7-6 and TRBJ2-1; D is unclear. V dropped 0 bases and J dropped 5 bases, with 5 bases sitting between them. Germline lookup yields CDR1 SGHVS and CDR2 FNYEAQ. The CDR3 totals 13 residues. CDR3 residues: CASSLAENNEQFF. The CDR3, as DNA: TGTGCCAGCAGCTTAGCAGAGAACAATGAGCAGTTCTTC.

Many counts were recorded for this clone. This specimen includes other DNA sequences encoding the same CDR3. The V call is TRBV29-1, the J call TRBJ2-5, with TRBD1 identical over 7 bases. CDR3 length: 13 amino acids. V shed 3 bases, J shed 5 bases, and the junction held 6 bases outside the gene matches. The germline CDR1 and CDR2 sequences are SQVTM and ANQGSEA. CDR3 residues: CSVDRGKRETQYF. The CDR3 DNA reads as TGCAGCGTTGACAGGGGGAAGAGGGAGACCCAGTACTTC.